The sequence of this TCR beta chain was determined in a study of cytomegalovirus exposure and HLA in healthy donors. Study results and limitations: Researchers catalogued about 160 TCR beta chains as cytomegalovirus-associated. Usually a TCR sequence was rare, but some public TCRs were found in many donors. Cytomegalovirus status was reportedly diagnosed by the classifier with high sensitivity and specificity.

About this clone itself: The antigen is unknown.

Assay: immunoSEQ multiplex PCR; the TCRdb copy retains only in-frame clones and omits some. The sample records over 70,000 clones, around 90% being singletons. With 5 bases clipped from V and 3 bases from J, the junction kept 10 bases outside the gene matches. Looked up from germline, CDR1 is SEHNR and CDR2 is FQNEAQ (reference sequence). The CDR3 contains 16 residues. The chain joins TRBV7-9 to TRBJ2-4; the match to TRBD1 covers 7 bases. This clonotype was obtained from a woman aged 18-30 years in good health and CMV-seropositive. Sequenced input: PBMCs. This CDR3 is CASSIRGGLGKNIQYF. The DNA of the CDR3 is TGTGCCAGCAGCATAAGAGGGGGCCTGGGCAAAAACATTCAGTACTTC.